These T cell receptor beta chains were read from a single sample in a study of beta chain features in type 1 diabetes. The assay was immunoSEQ multiplex PCR, and TCRdb's table has in-frame clones only and misses some. Of nearly 250,000 clones in the sample, 12% to 15% were seen once. Material: naive CD4+ T cells from blood. The receptor source for this set is a woman aged 40 to 50 in good health. Each CDR3 is given with its conserved first and last residue. The order of the fields is clone size, D gene, J gene, V gene, CDR3 DNA, CDR3 protein. The D gene is left open where the match is weak. Rows give clone size only sometimes, using once, few, many, or a class for an expanded clone.

abundance: few
d_gene: TRBD1
j_gene: TRBJ2-3
v_gene: TRBV9
CDR3nt: TGTGCCAGCAGCCCCAGGACAGGAGGCGGGACAGATACGCAGTATTTT
CDR3aa: CASSPRTGGGTDTQYF

abundance: .
d_gene: TRBD1
j_gene: TRBJ2-2
v_gene: TRBV27
CDR3nt: TGTGCCAGCAGTTTAATAATCGGGACAGGGGACACCGGGGAGCTGTTTTTT
CDR3aa: CASSLIIGTGDTGELFF

abundance: .
d_gene: TRBD1
j_gene: TRBJ1-2
v_gene: TRBV29-1
CDR3nt: TGCAGCGTTGCAAGTTATCAGGGGGCAAATGGCTACACCTTC
CDR3aa: CSVASYQGANGYTF

abundance: many
d_gene: .
j_gene: TRBJ1-2
v_gene: TRBV4-3
CDR3nt: TGCGCCAGCAGCCAAGATAGGGGAAGTTACTATGGCTACACCTTC
CDR3aa: CASSQDRGSYYGYTF

abundance: few
d_gene: TRBD1
j_gene: TRBJ2-1
v_gene: TRBV9
CDR3nt: TGTGCCAGCAGCCCCAGACCTCTGAGCGGTCCAGGGGGCAATGAGCAGTTCTTC
CDR3aa: CASSPRPLSGPGGNEQFF

abundance: few
d_gene: .
j_gene: TRBJ2-3
v_gene: TRBV10-3
CDR3nt: TGTGCCATCAGTGAAAGGGGCAGGGGTGTTACAGATACGCAGTATTTT
CDR3aa: CAISERGRGVTDTQYF

abundance: .
d_gene: TRBD2
j_gene: TRBJ2-7
v_gene: TRBV5-4
CDR3nt: TGTGCCAGCAGCTTGGAGCGGGGCCCCCACGAGCAGTACTTC
CDR3aa: CASSLERGPHEQYF

abundance: .
d_gene: .
j_gene: TRBJ1-3
v_gene: TRBV6-5
CDR3nt: TGTGCCAGTTGGGCCTCTGGAAACACCATATATTTT
CDR3aa: CASWASGNTIYF

abundance: few
d_gene: TRBD2
j_gene: TRBJ2-1
v_gene: TRBV6-5
CDR3nt: TGTGCCAGCAGTTATGGTGGCGGGGGTGCATACAATGAGCAGTTCTTC
CDR3aa: CASSYGGGGAYNEQFF

abundance: few
d_gene: .
j_gene: TRBJ1-2
v_gene: TRBV6-5
CDR3nt: TGTGCCAGCAGCCTAAGAGCTAACTATGGCTACACCTTC
CDR3aa: CASSLRANYGYTF

abundance: few
d_gene: TRBD2
j_gene: TRBJ2-1
v_gene: TRBV6-4
CDR3nt: TGTGCCAGCAGTGCCGTGACTAGCGGGGGGTTGCGGTTCTTC
CDR3aa: CASSAVTSGGLRFF

abundance: .
d_gene: TRBD1
j_gene: TRBJ2-5
v_gene: TRBV7-9
CDR3nt: TGTGCCAGCAGCTCCGGGGGGACAGGGAAAGAGACCCAGTACTTC
CDR3aa: CASSSGGTGKETQYF

abundance: few
d_gene: .
j_gene: TRBJ2-1
v_gene: TRBV7-2
CDR3nt: TGTGCCAGCAGCCGCCCCCGGGCGGGCCTCTCCTACAATGAGCAGTTCTTC
CDR3aa: CASSRPRAGLSYNEQFF

abundance: .
d_gene: .
j_gene: TRBJ2-4
v_gene: TRBV11-2
CDR3nt: TGTGCCAGCAGCTTAGATCAGGGCAGGGTTATGTGGGCCAAAAACATTCAGTACTTC
CDR3aa: CASSLDQGRVMWAKNIQYF

abundance: few
d_gene: .
j_gene: TRBJ1-2
v_gene: TRBV7-2
CDR3nt: TGTGCCAGCAGCCCCCCCCGAATCGGCTATGGCTACACCTTC
CDR3aa: CASSPPRIGYGYTF

abundance: few
d_gene: .
j_gene: TRBJ2-7
v_gene: TRBV21-1
CDR3nt: TGTGCCAGCAGCCGCCGGGACAGGGATAACGAGCAGTACTTC
CDR3aa: CASSRRDRDNEQYF

abundance: few
d_gene: .
j_gene: TRBJ1-5
v_gene: TRBV5-1
CDR3nt: TGCGCCAGCAGCCCGGGACTGGCGAATCAGCCCCAGCATTTT
CDR3aa: CASSPGLANQPQHF

abundance: many
d_gene: .
j_gene: TRBJ2-4
v_gene: TRBV12-5
CDR3nt: TGTGCTAGTGGTCGGCGGCAGGGGAATGGCATTCAGTACTTC
CDR3aa: CASGRRQGNGIQYF

abundance: .
d_gene: TRBD1
j_gene: TRBJ2-7
v_gene: TRBV18
CDR3nt: TGTGCCAGCTCACCCGACAGGGTCCGGGACGAGCAGTACTTC
CDR3aa: CASSPDRVRDEQYF

abundance: .
d_gene: TRBD1
j_gene: TRBJ2-5
v_gene: TRBV18
CDR3nt: TGTGCCAGCTCAAGGGGGCTCGAAGAGACCCAGTACTTC
CDR3aa: CASSRGLEETQYF

abundance: .
d_gene: .
j_gene: TRBJ2-7
v_gene: TRBV7-6
CDR3nt: TGTGCCAGCAGCTTAGTATCAGGCCGATTGGGGGGTCACTCCTACGAGCAGTACTTC
CDR3aa: CASSLVSGRLGGHSYEQYF

abundance: .
d_gene: .
j_gene: TRBJ1-1
v_gene: TRBV5-6
CDR3nt: TGTGCCAGCAGCTTCCAGATAGGGGTCACTGAAGCTTTCTTT
CDR3aa: CASSFQIGVTEAFF

abundance: .
d_gene: TRBD2
j_gene: TRBJ2-7
v_gene: TRBV7-6
CDR3nt: TGTGCCAGCAGCTCTGATAGCGGGGGCTCCTACGAGCAGTACTTC
CDR3aa: CASSSDSGGSYEQYF

abundance: few
d_gene: TRBD1
j_gene: TRBJ2-7
v_gene: TRBV7-6
CDR3nt: TGTGCCAGCAGCAAGGGGACAGGCTACGAGCAGTACTTC
CDR3aa: CASSKGTGYEQYF